The 30 T cell receptor beta chains given below trace back to one sample, sequenced in a study of shared clonotypes between healthy human individuals (dated by TCRdb to 2020 to 2021). For the CD8 naive samples, CD45RO-negative cells were positively selected for CCR7, yielding a CD45RA+CCR7+ population from which TemRA cells were excluded. The protocol used for the library was the immunoSEQ multiplex PCR assay. TCRdb obtained this table from immuneACCESS and retained in-frame rearrangements with V and J assigned. These tables miss some clones; where compared with another copy, unresolved V genes account for less than half of the shortfall, and the remainder is unexplained. The table for this sample lists hundreds of thousands of clones; approximately 95% of them were counted only once. The ten largest clones represent approximately 0.11% of the sample. Sequencing was carried out using naive CD8+ T cells sorted from blood. The cell subset or site label, read with the paper, signifies: CD45RA+CCR7+. The receptors originated from a woman aged 30 to 39 in good health.

The chain joins TRBV6-5 to TRBJ2-2; 7 bases are shared with TRBD1. Germline loops: CDR1 MNHEY, CDR2 SVGAGI. The CDR3 runs to 13 residues. V shed 5 bases and J 6 bases; nucleotides not matched to a gene: 3. CDR3 amino acids: CASSITGAGELFF. CDR3 DNA sequence: TGTGCCAGCAGTATAACAGGGGCCGGGGAGCTGTTTTTT.

The rearrangement links TRBV4-1 to TRBJ1-1; D is undetermined. The CDR3 spans 13 residues. Trimming cost V 2 bases and J 1 base, with 5 bases left between them. CDR1 is MGHRA and CDR2 is YSYEKL in the germline V gene. The CDR3 loop reads CASSQLANTEAFF. The DNA for the CDR3 is TGCGCCAGCAGCCAATTGGCGAACACTGAAGCTTTCTTT.

The sample holds one count of this clone. The rearrangement joins TRBV4-2 to TRBJ1-1; possible D gene TRBD1, 5 bases. The CDR3 spans 15 residues. Germline CDR1 LGHNA, CDR2 YNFKEQ. Trimming took off 0 bases at V and 4 bases at J, with 12 bases between the two ends. CDR3 coding DNA: TGTGCCAGCAGCCAAGATCGAATGGGGGGCACTGAAGCTTTCTTT. Protein sequence: CASSQDRMGGTEAFF.

The gene calls are TRBV14 and TRBJ1-1; no definite D call. Trimming pared 1 base from V and 11 bases from J, leaving 14 bases between. Per the germline V gene, CDR1 is SGHDN and CDR2 is FVKESK. The CDR3 consists of 13 residues. The CDR3 DNA sequence: TGTGCCAGCAGCCAAGTCCCTTGGATGGGGGCTTTCTTT. Amino acid sequence: CASSQVPWMGAFF.

CDR3: CASSLQPNNQPQHF. DNA of the CDR3: TGTGCCAGCAGCTTACAACCCAACAATCAGCCCCAGCATTTT. The chain employs TRBV28 and TRBJ1-5, with no clear D. CDR1 is MDHEN and CDR2 is SYDVKM in the germline V gene. This CDR3 has 14 amino acids. The V and J ends lost 6 bases and 3 bases respectively, with 12 bases between them.

The chain joins TRBV15 to TRBJ2-1; possible D gene TRBD1, 5 bases. Germline V CDR1 and CDR2: LNHNV, YYDKDF (reference sequence). This CDR3 is built from 16 residues. Trimming removed 8 bases at V and 2 bases at J, with 19 bases between. The CDR3 is CATLPGHVGPYNEQFF. CDR3 sequence (DNA): TGTGCCACCCTCCCCGGTCACGTGGGGCCCTACAATGAGCAGTTCTTC.

The chain uses TRBV27 and TRBJ2-5; perhaps TRBD2 as D (5 bases). The CDR3 spans 13 residues. Germline assignment: CDR1 MNHEY and CDR2 SMNVEV (reference sequence). Trimming removed 8 bases from V and 11 bases from J, with 21 bases in between. The DNA of the CDR3 is TGTGCCAGCTCCACCGCGGCGGGCTTAGAGCAGTACTTC. It encodes CASSTAAGLEQYF.

This sequence joins TRBV6-5 and TRBJ2-7; D call uncertain. Germline CDR1 reads MNHEY; CDR2 reads SVGAGI. The CDR3 is 15 amino acids. The V end was cut by 0 bases, the J end by 2 bases, with 11 bases between. The CDR3 region is CASSYSISFAYEQYF. The CDR3 DNA sequence: TGTGCCAGCAGTTACTCGATTTCGTTTGCCTACGAGCAGTACTTC.

The V and J genes are TRBV9 and TRBJ2-5, with TRBD1 identical over 8 bases. The germline V gene encodes CDR1 SGDLS and CDR2 YYNGEE. CDR3 length: 16 residues. With 4 bases clipped from V and 0 bases from J, the junction kept 8 bases outside the gene matches. The CDR3 reads CASSLRDRQYQETQYF. CDR3 nucleotides: TGTGCCAGCAGCCTCCGGGACAGGCAGTACCAAGAGACCCAGTACTTC.

The chain is built from TRBV7-6 and TRBJ2-7; 9 bases map to TRBD1. Germline assignment: CDR1 SGHVS and CDR2 FNYEAQ. With V trimmed by 5 bases and J by 6 bases, 5 bases remained unmatched. This CDR3 contains 13 residues. The CDR3, as DNA: TGTGCCAGCAGCCCTACAGGGGGCATCGAGCAGTACTTC. Its protein product is CASSPTGGIEQYF.

The rearrangement links TRBV6-5 to TRBJ2-7; D might be TRBD1 (5 bases). Germline CDR1 is MNHEY and CDR2 is SVGAGI. The V end lost 5 bases, the J end lost 2 bases, and 7 bases lay between the germline ends. This CDR3 has 12 residues. This CDR3 reads CASSEDTYEQYF. CDR3 in DNA: TGTGCCAGCAGTGAGGACACCTACGAGCAGTACTTC.

The chain uses TRBV4-1 and TRBJ2-1; D ambiguous. CDR3 length: 16 amino acids. V dropped 1 base and J dropped 0 bases, with 10 bases sitting between them. In germline, CDR1 is MGHRA, CDR2 YSYEKL. The CDR3 sequence: CASSQVGESSYNEQFF. CDR3 coding DNA: TGCGCCAGCAGCCAAGTCGGAGAAAGCTCCTACAATGAGCAGTTCTTC.

This clone was counted between two and nine times. The chain recombines TRBV19 with TRBJ1-5; a weak D match, TRBD1 (5 bases). CDR1 is LNHDA and CDR2 is SQIVND in the germline V gene (reference sequence). Trimming left V 10 bases short and J 1 base short, with 14 bases between. This CDR3 comprises 14 residues. The CDR3 reads CATTGWRSNQPQHF. The CDR3 DNA reads TGTGCCACCACAGGATGGAGGAGCAATCAGCCCCAGCATTTT.

This clone was detected once. The rearrangement links TRBV18 to TRBJ2-2; 7 positions agree with TRBD1. V dropped 5 bases and J dropped 2; count of bases not matched to a gene: 2. Germline V gives CDR1 KGHSH, CDR2 LQKENI. This CDR3 is 14 amino acids long. The CDR3 DNA reads as TGTGCCAGCTCAGGGACAGATAACACCGGGGAGCTGTTTTTT. As protein: CASSGTDNTGELFF.

The V and J genes are TRBV6-5 and TRBJ2-1, with TRBD2 matching over 10 bases. Germline V lookup: CDR1 MNHEY, CDR2 SVGAGI. The J segment lost 6 bases and the V segment lost 2 bases, leaving 4 bases of the junction unmatched. The CDR3 has 15 residues. The CDR3: CASSYLERGGNEQFF. The CDR3 DNA reads TGTGCCAGCAGTTACCTCGAGCGGGGGGGCAATGAGCAGTTCTTC.

The rearrangement uses TRBV30 and TRBJ1-4, with D maybe TRBD1 (6 bases). Deletions cut 0 bases from V and 5 bases from J, with 13 bases between. In germline, CDR1 is GTSNPN, CDR2 SVGIG (reference sequence). CDR3 length equals 15 residues. In DNA, the CDR3 is TGTGCCTGGAGTGTAAACGGGGGGCTAAATGAAAAACTGTTTTTT. Its protein product is CAWSVNGGLNEKLFF.

This rearrangement joins TRBV4-2 to TRBJ2-5; D is perhaps TRBD2 (5 bases). Per the germline V gene, CDR1 is LGHNA and CDR2 is YNFKEQ. This CDR3 contains 13 residues. Trimming stripped 5 bases from V and 3 bases from J, with 10 bases between. The CDR3 DNA is TGTGCCAGCAGCTTGGAAGCGGAAGAGACCCAGTACTTC. Translated, it gives CASSLEAEETQYF.

V gene TRBV19 combines with J gene TRBJ2-1; no clear D gene. Per the germline V gene, CDR1 is LNHDA and CDR2 is SQIVND (reference sequence). This CDR3 spans 15 amino acids. The germline V and J ends were trimmed by 3 bases and 0 bases, with 9 bases remaining between them. CDR3 protein: CASSMGFSSYNEQFF. Here the CDR3 DNA reads TGTGCCAGTAGTATGGGCTTTTCCTCCTACAATGAGCAGTTCTTC.

V gene TRBV28 combines with J gene TRBJ2-3; possibly TRBD1 or TRBD2 for D (6 bases each). This CDR3 contains 17 residues. CDR1 and CDR2 (germline): MDHEN, SYDVKM. V lost 4 bases and J lost 0, with 17 bases in between. The CDR3 loop reads CASSSIASGASTDTQYF. The CDR3 bases are TGTGCCAGCAGTTCAATCGCTTCGGGGGCAAGCACAGATACGCAGTATTTT.

The chain employs TRBV5-4 and TRBJ1-1; the D is unclear. V shed 5 bases and J shed 2 bases, with 19 bases lying between them. Germline CDR1 SGHNT, CDR2 YYREEE (reference sequence). The CDR3 length is 16 residues. CDR3 amino acids: CASSAGLPGYNTEAFF. The CDR3 nucleotides are TGTGCCAGCAGTGCAGGCCTGCCGGGATATAACACTGAAGCTTTCTTT.

The V gene is TRBV2, the J gene TRBJ2-7; D is possibly TRBD1 (6 bases). Trimming removed 7 bases at V and 3 bases at J, with 13 bases between. This CDR3 is 13 amino acids long. Germline V gives CDR1 SNHLY, CDR2 FYNNEI. CDR3 DNA: TGTGCCAGCACCGCCCCAGGGGACTACGAGCAGTACTTC. The encoded protein is CASTAPGDYEQYF.

This chain joins TRBV13 and TRBJ2-2, with 7 bases aligning to TRBD2. J lost 1 base, V lost 4 bases, and 3 bases had no gene match. Germline V CDR1 and CDR2: PRHDT, FYEKMQ (reference sequence). This CDR3 is built from 15 residues. As DNA, the CDR3 is TGTGCCAGCAGCTCCCAGCGGGGGAACACCGGGGAGCTGTTTTTT. It specifies CASSSQRGNTGELFF.

The chain combines TRBV25-1 with TRBJ1-2, with TRBD1 as a possible D gene (5 bases). The length of the CDR3 is 15 residues. Germline V gene lookup returns CDR1 MGHDK and CDR2 SYGVNS. V was trimmed by 8 bases and J by 4 bases, leaving 20 bases between them. CDR3 nucleotides: TGTGCCAGCGGGGGGACGGGGGAAGGAGGCTATGGCTACACCTTC. As protein: CASGGTGEGGYGYTF.

This clone was recorded a few times. V usage is TRBV27 and J usage is TRBJ2-2, with unresolved D. CDR3 length: 13 residues. V was trimmed by 6 bases and J by 1 base, leaving 6 bases between them. Per germline, CDR1 MNHEY and CDR2 SMNVEV (reference sequence). The CDR3 region has the DNA TGTGCCAGCAGATCCGGGAACACCGGGGAGCTGTTTTTT. It is translated as CASRSGNTGELFF.

The rearrangement links TRBV5-1 to TRBJ1-1; 7 bases agree with TRBD1. This CDR3 region has 15 residues. Germline trimming cut 2 bases from V and 3 bases from J; bases unmatched to any gene: 7. The V gene's germline CDR1 is SGHRS and CDR2 YFSETQ. The CDR3 nucleotides read TGCGCCAGCAGCTTAAGCCAGGGGGTGTACACTGAAGCTTTCTTT. Its translation: CASSLSQGVYTEAFF.

This sequence joins TRBV29-1 and TRBJ2-7, with D possibly TRBD2 on 5 matching bases. V was clipped by 6 bases and J by 6 bases, with 18 bases between them. Germline V gene lookup returns CDR1 SQVTM and CDR2 ANQGSEA. The CDR3 sequence is 13 residues long. CDR3 amino acids: CSVSGLGSPEQYF. The CDR3 DNA follows: TGCAGCGTAAGCGGACTCGGCTCCCCCGAGCAGTACTTC.

The V gene is TRBV19, the J gene TRBJ2-5; TRBD2 aligns across 9 bases. CDR3 length: 17 residues. The germline CDR1 and CDR2 sequences are LNHDA and SQIVND (reference sequence). V shed 5 bases and J 7 bases; nucleotides not matched to a gene: 17. The CDR3 coding sequence is TGTGCCAGTAGTTCCCCCTCCCCTCGCGGGAGGGCCGGGACCCAGTACTTC. Amino acid sequence: CASSSPSPRGRAGTQYF.

The V gene is TRBV9, the J gene TRBJ1-4; D ambiguous. CDR3 length: 17 residues. V lost 0 bases, J lost 5 bases, and 17 bases lay in between. Germline V gene data show CDR1 as SGDLS and CDR2 as YYNGEE. CDR3 loop: CASSVATAGIENEKLFF. CDR3 DNA: TGTGCCAGCAGCGTAGCTACGGCCGGGATTGAAAATGAAAAACTGTTTTTT.

The V and J genes are TRBV21-1 and TRBJ2-7; the table's TRBD2 call for D was not verified on the DNA. TRBV21-1 is recorded as a pseudogene. The CDR3 covers 17 residues. In DNA form, the CDR3 reads TGTGCCAGCAGCAACGTATCAAGACTAGCGGATGAATACGAGCAGTACTTC. Its translation: CASSNVSRLADEYEQYF.

This rearrangement joins TRBV2 to TRBJ2-3; D may be TRBD1 (6 bases). Germline CDR1 reads SNHLY; CDR2 reads FYNNEI. The CDR3 is 15 residues long. V lost 8 bases to trimming and J lost 5 bases, with 20 bases between them. CDR3 sequence reads: CASFRDTLFLDTQYF. CDR3 DNA: TGTGCCAGCTTCCGGGACACGCTATTTTTAGATACGCAGTATTTT.